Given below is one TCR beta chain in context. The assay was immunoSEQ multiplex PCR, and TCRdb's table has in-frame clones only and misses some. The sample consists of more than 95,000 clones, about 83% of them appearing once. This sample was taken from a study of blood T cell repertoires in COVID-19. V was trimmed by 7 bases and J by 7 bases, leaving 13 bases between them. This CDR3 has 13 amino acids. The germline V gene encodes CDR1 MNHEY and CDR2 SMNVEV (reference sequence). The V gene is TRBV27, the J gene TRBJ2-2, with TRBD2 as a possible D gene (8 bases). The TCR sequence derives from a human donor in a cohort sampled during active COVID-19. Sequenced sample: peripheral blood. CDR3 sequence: CASTGGGGGELFF. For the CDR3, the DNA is TGTGCCAGCACGGGAGGGGGCGGCGGGGAGCTGTTTTTT.